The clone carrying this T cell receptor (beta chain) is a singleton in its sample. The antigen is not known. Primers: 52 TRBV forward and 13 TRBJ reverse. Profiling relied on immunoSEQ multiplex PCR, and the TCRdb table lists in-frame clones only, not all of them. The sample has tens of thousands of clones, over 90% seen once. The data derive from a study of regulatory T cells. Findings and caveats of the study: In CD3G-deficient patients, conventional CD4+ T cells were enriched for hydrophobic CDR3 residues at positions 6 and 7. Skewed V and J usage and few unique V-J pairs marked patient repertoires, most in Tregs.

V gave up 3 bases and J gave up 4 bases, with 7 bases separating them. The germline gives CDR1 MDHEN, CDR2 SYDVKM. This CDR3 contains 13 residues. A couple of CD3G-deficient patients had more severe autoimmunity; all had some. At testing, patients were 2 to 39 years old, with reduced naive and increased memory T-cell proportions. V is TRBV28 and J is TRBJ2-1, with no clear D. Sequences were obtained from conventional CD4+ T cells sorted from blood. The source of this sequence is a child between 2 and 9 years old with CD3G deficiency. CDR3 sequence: CASSLVGYNEQFF. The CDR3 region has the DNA TGTGCCAGCAGTTTGGTGGGGTACAATGAGCAGTTCTTC.